The rows below give T cell receptor beta chains drawn from one sample of a study of blood T cell repertoires in COVID-19. Profiled with immunoSEQ multiplex PCR; TCRdb holds only in-frame clones, not every one. The sample yields about 120,000 clones, about 86% seen once. Specimen: peripheral blood. Every receptor here comes from a woman between 45 and 65 years old with acute or convalescent COVID-19. Both conserved end residues are trimmed from each CDR3.

J: TRBJ1-2
V: TRBV4-1
CDR3: ASSQDPGQAGPNYGYT

J: TRBJ1-6
V: TRBV7-2
CDR3: ASSAGSVGSPLH

J: TRBJ1-2
V: TRBV3-1/TRBV3-2
CDR3: ASSHTRDNNYGYT

J: TRBJ1-2
V: TRBV10-2
CDR3: ASGGGFGRDLDGYT

J: TRBJ2-7
V: TRBV5-6
CDR3: ASSLAEGAWEY

J: TRBJ1-4
V: TRBV19
CDR3: ASRRANEKLF

J: TRBJ1-1
V: TRBV30
CDR3: AWGEGTLGAF

J: TRBJ1-2
V: TRBV12-5
CDR3: ASGGGGLLYGYT

J: TRBJ2-3
V: TRBV6-5
CDR3: ASSSFTSTDTQY

J: TRBJ2-1
V: TRBV7-2
CDR3: ASTIMDGRDEQF

J: TRBJ1-4
V: TRBV9
CDR3: ASSPQGQGYEKLF

J: TRBJ2-7
V: TRBV12-5
CDR3: ASGLRDRSDSRQY

J: TRBJ2-3
V: TRBV5-1
CDR3: ASSDLAGGPDTQY

J: TRBJ1-6
V: TRBV7-3
CDR3: ASSLKTGGNSPLH

J: TRBJ2-1
V: TRBV21-1
CDR3: ASSKALDSGTHNEQF

J: TRBJ1-6
V: TRBV4-3
CDR3: ASSQVRGYNSPLH

J: TRBJ1-2
V: TRBV5-4
CDR3: ASSLDSYGYT

J: TRBJ2-1
V: TRBV13
CDR3: ASSAEGAQDEQF

J: TRBJ1-2
V: TRBV19
CDR3: ASSIDRRGYGYT

J: TRBJ2-1
V: TRBV20-1
CDR3: SASLASGRYSDEQF

J: TRBJ1-1
V: TRBV27
CDR3: ASSSGTGISGAF

J: TRBJ1-1
V: TRBV3-1/TRBV3-2
CDR3: ASSQPGKGTEAF

J: TRBJ1-5
V: TRBV19
CDR3: ASNRDSYQPQH

J: TRBJ2-4
V: TRBV13
CDR3: ASSVLAKNIQY

J: TRBJ2-1
V: TRBV19
CDR3: ASSMNPDSSYNEQF

J: TRBJ2-1
V: TRBV7-2
CDR3: ASSFRGSYNEQF

J: TRBJ1-2
V: TRBV6-5
CDR3: ASTPGETNYGYT

J: TRBJ2-1
V: TRBV5-1
CDR3: ASSSTSFYEQF

J: TRBJ1-2
V: TRBV27
CDR3: ASSSGNYGYT

J: TRBJ1-3
V: TRBV14
CDR3: ASSQGAASGNTIY

J: TRBJ1-1
V: TRBV3-1/TRBV3-2
CDR3: ASSQGGGAEAF

J: TRBJ2-7
V: TRBV24-1
CDR3: AYKGYEQY

J: TRBJ2-3
V: TRBV2
CDR3: ASTYQGQSTDTQY

J: TRBJ1-6
V: TRBV6-5
CDR3: ASSYSIGLSSPLH

J: TRBJ2-3
V: TRBV6-2/TRBV6-3
CDR3: ASSGVGSPDTQY

J: TRBJ2-5
V: TRBV28
CDR3: ASSLPWAAQETQY

J: TRBJ1-1
V: TRBV4-1
CDR3: ASSPGQGVSMNTEAF

J: TRBJ2-3
V: TRBV7-9
CDR3: ASSLRASGGLSTDTQY

J: TRBJ2-1
V: TRBV5-4
CDR3: ASSFSGFTYNEQF

J: TRBJ2-3
V: TRBV11-2
CDR3: ASSLGTYSQY

J: TRBJ2-3
V: TRBV7-8
CDR3: ASSPGGGDTDTQY

J: TRBJ1-1
V: TRBV28
CDR3: ASSEATGGYTEAF

J: TRBJ1-2
V: TRBV30
CDR3: AWSVGRTGDSGYT

J: TRBJ2-3
V: TRBV29-1
CDR3: SVEGGPTDTQY

J: TRBJ2-7
V: TRBV15
CDR3: ATSSQKGNYEQY